The 14 T cell receptor beta chains reported below all come from one sample, sequenced in a study of T-cell memory formation after mild COVID-19 (TCRdb year 2021). Library prep was done by 5' RACE. The instrument was an Illumina NovaSeq 6000. TCRdb trimmed the raw reads at Q25, called clones with MiXCR and kept productive beta chains. Merged by CDR3 protein, the rows form single entries marked with the most common genes and DNA. For this sample the table gives some 450,000 distinct CDR3 sequences, of which over 15% were detected only once. The ten largest clonotypes hold under 25% of the sample. The sample comprised PBMCs or a T cell subset sorted from them (not recorded which). The receptors here all came from a man younger than 35 who had mild COVID-19 (a few samples of this study predate the infection). The sample titles of this study are shuffled in the database, so cell type and time point are left out; the donor was told from shared clones.

The gene calls are TRBV7-6 and TRBJ2-5; tentatively, D is TRBD2 (5 bases). Germline V gives CDR1 SGHVS, CDR2 FNYEAQ. The CDR3 runs to 13 residues. The CDR3 protein is CASAPLATETQYF. CDR3 nucleotides: TGTGCAAGCGCTCCCCTAGCTACGGAGACCCAGTACTTC.

V usage is TRBV7-2 and J usage is TRBJ2-1; D is perhaps TRBD1 or TRBD2 (5 bases each). Trimming stripped 4 bases from V and 1 base from J, with 20 bases between. Per the germline V gene, CDR1 is SGHTA and CDR2 is FQGNSA. The CDR3 is 18 amino acids. CDR3 DNA sequence: TGTGCCAGCAGCTGGGGGTTTGGGGGATACCCTTCCTACAATGAGCAGTTCTTC. Its protein product is CASSWGFGGYPSYNEQFF. Supplemented by reference TRBV7-2 and TRBJ2-1, the full variable domain reads GAGVSQSPSNKVTEKGKDVELRCDPISGHTALYWYRQSLGQGLEFLIYFQGNSAPDKSGLPSDRFSAERTGGSVSTLTIQRTQQEDSAVYLCASSWGFGGYPSYNEQFFGPGTRLTVL.

This clonotype was seen once. The rearrangement joins TRBV5-1 to TRBJ2-5; 13 bases agree with TRBD2. The length of the CDR3 is 17 residues. The germline V gene has CDR1 SGHRS and CDR2 YFSETQ. With V trimmed by 0 bases and J by 1 base, 3 bases remained unmatched. This CDR3 reads CASSLAGLAGVQETQYF. The CDR3, as DNA: TGCGCCAGCAGCTTGGCCGGACTAGCGGGGGTCCAAGAGACCCAGTACTTC.

V gene TRBV7-6 combines with J gene TRBJ2-1; D uncertain. The germline V and J ends were trimmed by 1 base and 4 bases, with 11 bases remaining between them. CDR1 and CDR2 from the germline V gene are SGHVS and FNYEAQ. This CDR3 region has 15 residues. The DNA of the CDR3 is TGTGCCAGCAGCTTAGACTTAGGCCTATACAATGAGCAGTTCTTC. Translation: CASSLDLGLYNEQFF.

The chain is built from TRBV25-1 and TRBJ1-4; D is unclear. Germline assignment: CDR1 MGHDK and CDR2 SYGVNS. V lost 4 bases and J lost 5, with 8 bases in between. The CDR3 loop spans 13 amino acids. The CDR3 loop reads CASSARENEKLFF. Written as DNA, the CDR3 is TGTGCCAGCAGTGCACGGGAGAATGAAAAACTGTTTTTT.

This chain connects TRBV5-6 to TRBJ1-1, with D possibly matching TRBD1 (5 bases). CDR1 and CDR2 from the germline V gene are SGHDT and YYEEEE. The CDR3 consists of 16 residues. V lost 1 base to trimming and J lost 6 bases, with 19 bases between them. CDR3 in DNA: TGTGCCAGCAGCTTGATGAGGGGTGGGCTAGAATCTGAAGCTTTCTTT. Residues: CASSLMRGGLESEAFF.

This clonotype was seen more than once but under ten times. One end of the junction varies from germline; a read error may be responsible. The chain uses TRBV7-9 and TRBJ1-5, with 7 bases that match TRBD1. The V gene's germline CDR1 is SEHNR and CDR2 FQNEAQ (reference sequence). This CDR3 contains 12 residues. CDR3 bases: TGTGCCAGCAGCCAAATACAGGGGCCCCCGCATTTT. Encoded protein: CASSQIQGPPHF.

This clonotype was detected ten times or more. The gene calls are TRBV3-1 and TRBJ1-1; possible D gene TRBD1, 5 bases. This CDR3 is built from 13 residues. V lost 8 bases and J 5 bases, leaving 15 bases between the germline ends. Germline V gene data show CDR1 as LGHDT and CDR2 as YNNKEL (reference sequence). CDR3 sequence reads: CASGFGRTTEAFF. The CDR3, as DNA: TGTGCCAGCGGCTTTGGCAGGACAACTGAAGCTTTCTTT.

This chain uses TRBV20-1 with TRBJ2-4; D ambiguous. V lost 1 base to trimming and J lost 0 bases, with 7 bases between them. There are 14 residues in the CDR3. Germline V gene lookup returns CDR1 DFQATT and CDR2 SNEGSKA (reference sequence). As DNA, the CDR3 is TGCAGTGCTAGAGCCCAATCAGCCAAAAACATTCAGTACTTC. This translates into CSARAQSAKNIQYF.

The chain couples TRBV15 to TRBJ1-5; D uncertain. In germline, CDR1 is LNHNV, CDR2 YYDKDF (reference sequence). The CDR3 extends over 13 amino acids. V shed 5 bases and J shed 2 bases, with 7 bases lying between them. The CDR3 loop is CATSGRGNQPQHF. In nucleotides, the CDR3 is TGTGCCACCAGCGGGAGGGGCAATCAGCCCCAGCATTTT.

The rearrangement links TRBV5-1 to TRBJ1-5; 7 bases line up with TRBD1. Germline CDR1 is SGHRS and CDR2 is YFSETQ. This CDR3 is 17 amino acids long. Trimming cost V 4 bases and J 4 bases; bases outside gene matches: 14. The CDR3, as DNA: TGCGCCAGCAGCCCCCGACTTGAGCGACAGGGAAATCAGCCCCAGCATTTT. This gives the protein CASSPRLERQGNQPQHF.

This chain connects TRBV7-9 to TRBJ1-4; D is uncertain. From germline, CDR1 is SEHNR and CDR2 FQNEAQ (reference sequence). This CDR3 contains 14 residues. Between the trimmed V and J ends, which lost 7 bases and 8 bases, there was a span of 17 bases. This CDR3 is CASIRGSSTEKLFF. The CDR3 DNA is TGTGCCAGCATTCGAGGGTCATCAACGGAAAAACTGTTTTTT.

This clonotype has ten or more counts. The V gene is TRBV5-1, the J gene TRBJ2-6; D gene ambiguous. The V gene's germline CDR1 is SGHRS and CDR2 YFSETQ. The CDR3 spans 18 residues. Deletions cut 4 bases from V and 0 bases from J, with 17 bases between. CDR3 in DNA: TGCGCCAGCAGCCCAACCGGTGACCCCAGCTCTGGGGCCAACGTCCTGACTTTC. It yields the protein CASSPTGDPSSGANVLTF. Using reference TRBV5-1 and TRBJ2-6 for the parts outside the CDR3, the full variable domain is KAGVTQTPRYLIKTRGQQVTLSCSPISGHRSVSWYQQTPGQGLQFLFEYFSETQRNKGNFPGRFSGRQFSNSRSEMNVSTLELGDSALYLCASSPTGDPSSGANVLTFGAGSRLTVL.

The V and J genes are TRBV6-2 or TRBV6-3 and TRBJ2-7; no clear D. With 4 bases removed from V and 2 bases from J, the gap between germline ends came to 3 bases. The CDR3 runs 11 residues. Germline assignment: CDR1 MNHEY and CDR2 SVGEGT. CDR3 amino acids: CASSWTYEQYF. CDR3 coding DNA: TGTGCCAGCAGTTGGACCTACGAGCAGTACTTC.